In its sample, the clone carrying this T cell receptor beta chain was seen a few times. This entry comes from a study of PD-1 blockade in classical Hodgkin lymphoma. The method was immunoSEQ multiplex PCR; TCRdb's version includes in-frame clones alone and lacks a portion of them. This sample carries tens of thousands of clones, 71% of them seen once, and the ten largest clones take 15% to 20%. Each and every patient relapsed after autologous stem cell transplantation, and patients got differing brentuximab vedotin exposure. Sequenced here: peripheral blood mononuclear cells (PBMCs), sampled at baseline. The TCR comes from a human donor with classical Hodgkin lymphoma.

CDR3 in amino acids: CASSPRGADNEQFF. CDR3 coding DNA: TGTGCCAGCTCACCAAGGGGGGCAGACAATGAGCAGTTCTTC. The V gene is TRBV18, the J gene TRBJ2-1; the D call may be TRBD1 or TRBD2 (6 bases each). V was pared by 2 bases and J by 5 bases, with 10 bases between. This CDR3 spans 14 amino acids. Germline V lookup: CDR1 KGHSH, CDR2 LQKENI.